This T cell receptor beta chain was recovered during a study of patients and donors after allogeneic stem cell transplantation. In TCRdb, the RT-PCR reads were re-called with MiXCR into one record per CDR3 protein. The table includes a few hundred thousand distinct CDR3 sequences, about 38% detected once. Input material: blood, either unsorted or a sorted T cell fraction (not recorded which). This TCR derives from a human donor who was either an allogeneic HSCT recipient or a stem cell or donor lymphocyte infusion donor (not recorded which). It is not recorded whose cells these are; they may come from a transplant donor.

Written as DNA, the CDR3 is TGTGCCAGCCGCAAGGGGAGGCAGCCCCAGCATTTT. This translates into CASRKGRQPQHF. The rearrangement links TRBV6-2 or TRBV6-3 to TRBJ1-5, with D tentatively TRBD1 (5 bases). This CDR3 has 12 residues. Germline CDR1 is MNHEY and CDR2 is SVGEGT. With 8 bases removed from V and 7 bases from J, the gap between germline ends came to 12 bases.